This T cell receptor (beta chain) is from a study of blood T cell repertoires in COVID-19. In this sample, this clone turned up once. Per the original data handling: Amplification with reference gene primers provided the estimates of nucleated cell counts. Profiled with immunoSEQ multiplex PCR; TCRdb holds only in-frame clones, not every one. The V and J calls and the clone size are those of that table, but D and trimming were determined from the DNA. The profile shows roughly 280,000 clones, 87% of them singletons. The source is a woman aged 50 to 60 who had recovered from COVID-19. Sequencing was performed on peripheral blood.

CDR3 residues: CASNQRGGREQYF. CDR3 DNA sequence: TGTGCCAGCAACCAGCGGGGGGGCCGCGAGCAGTACTTC. This sequence joins TRBV27 and TRBJ2-7; 10 bases match TRBD2. The germline gives CDR1 MNHEY, CDR2 SMNVEV (reference sequence). V dropped 7 bases and J dropped 6; count of bases not matched to a gene: 6. This CDR3 comprises 13 residues.